This T cell receptor beta chain derives from a study of shared clonotypes between healthy human individuals. Study in general: Each donor contributed plates that comprised three CD4 naive, three CD4 memory, two CD8 naive and one CD8 memory.

Germline V CDR1 and CDR2: LNHDA, SQIVND (reference sequence). This CDR3 has 14 amino acids. V lost 8 bases and J lost 0; bases outside the gene matches: 3. The run depth of the assay was deep. Clones were read by immunoSEQ multiplex PCR, and TCRdb kept only the in-frame ones, dropping some. The table has about 670,000 clones, roughly 70% seen once. Study-wide points: Depth of sequencing was expected to influence donor clonotype sharing.

Remarks on this clone: Its matching antigen is unknown.

This sequence was found in a woman aged 25-40 years in good health. The chain has TRBV19 and TRBJ2-2, with 7 bases fitting TRBD1. The sample was memory CD4+ T cells sorted from blood. Specified subset: CD45RA-negative fraction. The DNA of the CDR3 is TGTGCCAGTCGTGGGACAGCGAACACCGGGGAGCTGTTTTTT. As protein: CASRGTANTGELFF.